A selection of T cell receptor beta chains follows, all from one sample in a study of T cell changes during pregnancy in multiple sclerosis. Profiling relied on immunoSEQ multiplex PCR, and the TCRdb table lists in-frame clones only, not all of them. The sample lists around 37,000 clones, around 92% occurring once. This sample comprised CD8+ T cells from peripheral blood mononuclear cells, obtained before pregnancy. All receptors derive from a female donor with multiple sclerosis, enrolled in a pregnancy study. CDR3s include the opening cysteine and the closing phenylalanine or tryptophan. Part of the rows lack a size; the others show once, few, many or a class for expanded clones.

CDR3aa | j_gene | abundance | v_gene
CASSVEGTGRVEAFF | TRBJ1-1 | - | TRBV9
CASSFTRAGGELFF | TRBJ2-2 | - | TRBV27
CASSLSGGGRYNEQFF | TRBJ2-1 | once | TRBV27
CASSQGGRGLLGYTF | TRBJ1-2 | - | TRBV4-1
CASSKGDGGNEQFF | TRBJ2-1 | - | TRBV6-4
CASSVDSGEQYF | TRBJ2-7 | - | TRBV9
CASPDGGRRNQPQHF | TRBJ1-5 | - | TRBV27
CASTDNQRGTEAFF | TRBJ1-1 | - | TRBV19
CASRPRGFANYGYTF | TRBJ1-2 | - | TRBV27
CASSSGHNTEAFF | TRBJ1-1 | - | TRBV13
CASSFGGQLGEQYF | TRBJ2-7 | - | TRBV6-5
CASSADRGNQPQHF | TRBJ1-5 | - | TRBV27
CASSLVATGGELFF | TRBJ2-2 | - | TRBV7-8
CASSPPSSYEQYF | TRBJ2-7 | - | TRBV18
CASGEIMNTEAFF | TRBJ1-1 | - | TRBV9
CASSFGLAGGRETQYF | TRBJ2-5 | - | TRBV5-8
CVSSVGGYEQYF | TRBJ2-7 | - | TRBV2
CASSQDRQGRGAEAFF | TRBJ1-1 | - | TRBV4-1
CASSPSSGGRQETQYF | TRBJ2-5 | - | TRBV7-9
CASSPRQRTNQPQHF | TRBJ1-5 | - | TRBV4-1
CASSLGQGPGNTIYF | TRBJ1-3 | - | TRBV7-6
CASRGSKAFF | TRBJ1-1 | - | TRBV6-1
CASSAGTLATNEKLFF | TRBJ1-4 | once | TRBV7-9
CASSPTLAGIYNEQFF | TRBJ2-1 | - | TRBV7-9
CASSLRKGLAGGSETQYF | TRBJ2-5 | once | TRBV27